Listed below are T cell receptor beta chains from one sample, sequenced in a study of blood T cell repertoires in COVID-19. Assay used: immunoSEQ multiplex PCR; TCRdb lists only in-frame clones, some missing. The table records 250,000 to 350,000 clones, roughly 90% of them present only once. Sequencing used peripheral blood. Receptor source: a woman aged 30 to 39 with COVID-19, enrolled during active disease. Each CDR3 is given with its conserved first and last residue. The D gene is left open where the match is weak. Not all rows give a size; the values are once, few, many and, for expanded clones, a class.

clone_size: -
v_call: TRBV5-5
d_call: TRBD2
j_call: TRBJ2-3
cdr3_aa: CASSLVAGGADTQYF
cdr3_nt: TGTGCCAGCAGCTTGGTCGCGGGAGGAGCAGATACGCAGTATTTT

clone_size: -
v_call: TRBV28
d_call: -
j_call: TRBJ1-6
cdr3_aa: CASSLFWAKNSPLHF
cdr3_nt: TGTGCCAGCAGTTTATTTTGGGCCAAAAATTCACCCCTCCACTTT

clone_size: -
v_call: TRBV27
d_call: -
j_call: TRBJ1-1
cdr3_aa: CASSSVGATEAFF
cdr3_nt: TGTGCCAGCAGTTCCGTCGGAGCCACTGAAGCTTTCTTT

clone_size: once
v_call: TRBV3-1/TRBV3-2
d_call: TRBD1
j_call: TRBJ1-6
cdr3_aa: CASSTRQGNSPLHF
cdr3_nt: TGTGCCAGCAGCACCCGACAGGGTAATTCACCCCTCCACTTT

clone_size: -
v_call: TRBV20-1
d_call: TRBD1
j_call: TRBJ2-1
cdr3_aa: CSASGTGGDEQFF
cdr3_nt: TGCAGTGCTAGTGGGACAGGGGGTGATGAGCAGTTCTTC

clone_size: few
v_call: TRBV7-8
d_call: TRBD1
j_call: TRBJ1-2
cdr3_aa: CASSPGTGGYGYTF
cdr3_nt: TGTGCCAGCAGCCCCGGGACAGGGGGCTATGGCTACACCTTC

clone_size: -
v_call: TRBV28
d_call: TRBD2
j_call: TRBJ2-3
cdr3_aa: CASSPSGMTDTQYF
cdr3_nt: TGTGCCAGCAGCCCTAGCGGGATGACAGATACGCAGTATTTT

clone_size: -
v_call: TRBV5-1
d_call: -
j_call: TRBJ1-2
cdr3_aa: CASSLTASLSYGYTF
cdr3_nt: TGCGCCAGCAGCTTGACAGCCTCATTGAGCTATGGCTACACCTTC

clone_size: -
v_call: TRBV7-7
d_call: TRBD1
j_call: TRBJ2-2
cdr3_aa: CASSRGQGAGTGELFF
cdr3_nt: TGTGCCAGCAGTCGGGGACAGGGGGCGGGCACCGGGGAGCTGTTTTTT

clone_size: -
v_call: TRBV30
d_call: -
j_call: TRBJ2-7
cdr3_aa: CAWSSFRDEQYF
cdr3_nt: TGTGCCTGGAGCTCTTTCAGGGACGAGCAGTACTTC

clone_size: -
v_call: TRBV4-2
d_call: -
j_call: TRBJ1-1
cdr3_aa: CASSPDDRLVTEAFF
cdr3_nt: TGTGCCAGCAGCCCAGACGACAGGTTGGTCACTGAAGCTTTCTTT

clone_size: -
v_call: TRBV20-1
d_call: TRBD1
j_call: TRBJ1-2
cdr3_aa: CSASYPTGEYGYTF
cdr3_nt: TGCAGTGCTAGTTATCCGACAGGGGAATATGGCTACACCTTC

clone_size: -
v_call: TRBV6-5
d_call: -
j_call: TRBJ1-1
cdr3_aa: CASSPRLQGIGAFF
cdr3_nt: TGTGCCAGCAGCCCCCGGCTTCAGGGAATTGGGGCTTTCTTT

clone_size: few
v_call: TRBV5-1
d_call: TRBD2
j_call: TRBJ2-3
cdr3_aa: CASSPLASGVTDTQYF
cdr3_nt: TGCGCCAGCAGCCCCCTGGCTAGCGGGGTTACAGATACGCAGTATTTT

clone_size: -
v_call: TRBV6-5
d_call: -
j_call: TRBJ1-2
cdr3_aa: CASLPGATRYGYTF
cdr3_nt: TGTGCCAGCCTTCCAGGGGCAACAAGGTATGGCTACACCTTC

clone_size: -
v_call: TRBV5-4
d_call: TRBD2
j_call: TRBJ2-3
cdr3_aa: CASSLGLAGDSDTQYF
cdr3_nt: TGTGCCAGCAGCTTGGGACTAGCGGGAGATTCGGATACGCAGTATTTT

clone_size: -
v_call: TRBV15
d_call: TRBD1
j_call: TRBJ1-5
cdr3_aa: CATSSGTGQWVQHF
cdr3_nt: TGTGCCACCAGCAGTGGGACAGGCCAATGGGTCCAGCATTTT

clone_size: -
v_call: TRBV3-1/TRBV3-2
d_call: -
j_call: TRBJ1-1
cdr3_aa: CASSPYRASMAFF
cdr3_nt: TGTGCCAGCAGTCCGTACAGGGCGTCGATGGCTTTCTTT